The present TCR beta chain was sequenced within a study of T-cell reconstitution after alpha-beta-depleted transplantation in children. The CDR3 length is 13 residues. Per the germline V gene, CDR1 is SGHAT and CDR2 is FQNNGV. Preparation of the TCRbeta library involved a method that used unique molecular identifiers. TCRdb passed the PCR reads through MiXCR, listing each CDR3 protein once. The sample includes 670,000 or so distinct CDR3 sequences, around 13% of them seen just once. This clonotype appeared a single time. The target antigen is unknown. Since a much larger clone is just one base distant, this may be a read error. Study results and caveats: Newly generated T cells supplied most T-cell counts and diversity one year post-transplant. It was reported that alpha-beta T cells came from several hundred expanded graft clones (about two months after transplant).

The rearrangement joins TRBV11-2 to TRBJ2-1, with D unresolved. The sequence was obtained from a girl aged 2-10 years with congenital amegakaryocytic thrombocytopenia, due to receive a stem cell transplant. The material was PBMCs, obtained before TCRalphabeta/CD19-depleted stem cell transplant. CDR3 sequence: CASSLSAFNERFF. CDR3 nucleotide sequence: TGTGCCAGCAGCTTATCCGCTTTCAATGAGCGGTTCTTC.